The 28 T cell receptor beta chains below come from one sample, sequenced in a study of cytomegalovirus exposure and HLA in healthy donors. The PCR had 60 Vbeta and 13 Jbeta primers. Measured with immunoSEQ multiplex PCR; TCRdb has only the in-frame clones, and not every one. The sample yields under 150,000 clones, around three quarters seen once. Sequenced sample: PBMCs. The origin of the receptors is a man aged 18 to 29 in good health and CMV-seronegative.

This chain uses TRBV25-1 with TRBJ2-3, with TRBD2 matching over 9 bases. This CDR3 has 13 amino acids. Losses at the gene ends were 8 bases for V and 2 bases for J; bases not matched to a gene: 2. The V gene's germline CDR1 is MGHDK and CDR2 SYGVNS. This CDR3 is CASERGVTDTQYF. CDR3 coding DNA: TGTGCCAGCGAGCGGGGGGTCACAGATACGCAGTATTTT.

The V call is TRBV28, the J call TRBJ2-3; TRBD2 might be the D (5 bases). Trimming left V 3 bases short and J 0 bases short, with 7 bases between. CDR3 size: 14 residues. The germline V gene has CDR1 MDHEN and CDR2 SYDVKM. The CDR3: CASSFLASTDTQYF. The CDR3 DNA follows: TGTGCCAGCAGTTTTCTAGCCAGCACAGATACGCAGTATTTT. Full variable domain (remainder filled in from reference TRBV28 and TRBJ2-3): DVKVTQSSRYLVKRTGEKVFLECVQDMDHENMFWYRQDPGLGLRLIYFSYDVKMKEKGDIPEGYSVSREKKERFSLILESASTNQTSMYLCASSFLASTDTQYFGPGTRLTVL.

The V call is TRBV4-1, the J call TRBJ2-7, with 9 bases that match TRBD1. CDR3 length: 17 residues. Looked up from germline, CDR1 is MGHRA and CDR2 is YSYEKL. Germline trimming cut 0 bases from V and 2 bases from J; bases unmatched to any gene: 8. The CDR3: CASSQDGVGQGTYEQYF. CDR3 sequence (DNA): TGCGCCAGCAGCCAAGATGGTGTAGGACAGGGGACCTACGAGCAGTACTTC.

V is TRBV27 and J is TRBJ2-3, with a possible D match to TRBD1 (6 bases). Germline assignment: CDR1 MNHEY and CDR2 SMNVEV (reference sequence). V shed 3 bases and J shed 4 bases, with 11 bases lying between them. The CDR3 contains 14 residues. CDR3 residues: CASSFTGLSDTQYF. The CDR3, as DNA: TGTGCCAGCAGTTTCACAGGGCTTTCAGATACGCAGTATTTT.

The chain carries TRBV27 and TRBJ1-4, with D possibly TRBD1 on 6 matching bases. This CDR3 region has 16 residues. Between the trimmed V and J ends, which lost 5 bases and 8 bases, there was a span of 21 bases. Germline CDR1 MNHEY, CDR2 SMNVEV (reference sequence). CDR3 region: CASSPRGGGGGEKLFF. The CDR3 DNA follows: TGTGCCAGCAGTCCCCGGGGGGGCGGCGGCGGGGAAAAACTGTTTTTT.

This clone has more than one count but fewer than ten. J is TRBJ1-5 and V is TRBV4-3, with TRBD1 identical over 9 bases. With 1 base clipped from V and 5 bases from J, the junction kept 6 bases outside the gene matches. Germline V lookup: CDR1 LGHNA, CDR2 YSLEER. The CDR3 is 16 amino acids. CDR3 DNA sequence: TGCGCCAGCAGCCAAGGCTGGGACAGGGACTATCAGCCCCAGCATTTT. Amino acids: CASSQGWDRDYQPQHF.

The chain joins TRBV18 to TRBJ1-1; D gene unclear. The length of the CDR3 is 12 residues. Trimming took off 3 bases at V and 3 bases at J, with 5 bases between the two ends. Germline V gene sequence: CDR1 KGHSH, CDR2 LQKENI. This CDR3 reads CASSPRDTEAFF. CDR3 bases: TGTGCCAGCTCACCTCGGGACACTGAAGCTTTCTTT.

The gene calls are TRBV12-5 and TRBJ2-1; 9 bases agree with TRBD1. CDR3 length: 16 residues. The germline CDR1 and CDR2 sequences are LGHNT and FRNRAP. V was pared by 1 base and J by 4 bases, with 5 bases of the junction left unmatched. CDR3 bases: TGTGCTAGTGGTTTGGGGACAGGGGAAGCTTACAATGAGCAGTTCTTC. Its protein is CASGLGTGEAYNEQFF.

This clone appeared once. The chain has TRBV5-1 and TRBJ2-1; TRBD2 agrees at 14 bases. V was clipped by 0 bases and J by 8 bases; unmatched bases: 16. The CDR3 has 20 amino acids. CDR1 is SGHRS, CDR2 YFSETQ, per germline. CDR3 region: CASSLAGLAGGPHANDEQFF. The CDR3 region has the DNA TGCGCCAGCAGCTTGGCAGGACTAGCGGGAGGACCCCACGCCAATGATGAGCAGTTCTTC.

The rearrangement uses TRBV6-1 and TRBJ1-1; D perhaps matches TRBD1 (5 bases). The CDR3 totals 14 residues. Trimming left V 3 bases short and J 4 bases short, with 12 bases between. The germline gives CDR1 MNHNS, CDR2 SASEGT. CDR3 bases: TGTGCCAGCAGTGACAGGGTTTTGGGCACTGAAGCTTTCTTT. It yields the protein CASSDRVLGTEAFF.

Remarks on this clone: The sample holds other DNA sequences that translate to the same CDR3. The chain couples TRBV18 to TRBJ2-7; D might be TRBD2 (6 bases). CDR3 length equals 14 residues. In germline, CDR1 is KGHSH, CDR2 LQKENI. Trimming left V 6 bases short and J 4 bases short, with 16 bases between. This chain's CDR3 is CASSPGTGPYEQYF. Written as DNA, the CDR3 is TGTGCCAGCTCCCCCGGGACTGGACCATACGAGCAGTACTTC.

The chain combines TRBV28 with TRBJ2-7, with 11 bases lining up with TRBD2. Germline CDR1 MDHEN, CDR2 SYDVKM. The CDR3 loop spans 15 amino acids. Trimming at V came to 3 bases and at J to 4 bases, leaving 5 bases not matched to a gene. The DNA of the CDR3 is TGTGCCAGCAGTTTGTGGACTAGCGGGTCATACGAGCAGTACTTC. This sequence encodes CASSLWTSGSYEQYF.

The J gene is TRBJ1-1, the V gene TRBV6-5, with D possibly matching TRBD1 (5 bases). There are 13 residues in the CDR3. Germline V gene lookup returns CDR1 MNHEY and CDR2 SVGAGI. The V end was cut by 6 bases, the J end by 4 bases, with 12 bases between. CDR3 coding DNA: TGTGCCAGCAGCCTGACAGTAGGCACTGAAGCTTTCTTT. Amino acid sequence: CASSLTVGTEAFF.

The chain uses TRBV4-3 and TRBJ2-5, with a possible D match to TRBD2 (6 bases). Germline V gene lookup returns CDR1 LGHNA and CDR2 YSLEER. CDR3 length: 15 residues. V dropped 1 base and J dropped 5 bases, with 14 bases sitting between them. The CDR3 sequence is CASSQVWDSRETQYF. The CDR3 DNA sequence: TGCGCCAGCAGCCAAGTTTGGGACTCACGGGAGACCCAGTACTTC.

The V call is TRBV29-1, the J call TRBJ2-7; possibly TRBD2 for D (5 bases). Trimming left V 5 bases short and J 2 bases short, with 13 bases between. CDR1 is SQVTM and CDR2 is ANQGSEA in the germline V gene. The CDR3 has 13 residues. CDR3 loop: CSVQSPGTYEQYF. The CDR3 DNA is TGCAGCGTTCAATCACCCGGGACCTACGAGCAGTACTTC.

The chain uses TRBV7-3 and TRBJ2-7; possible D gene TRBD1, 6 bases. CDR1 SGHTA and CDR2 FQGTGA come from the germline V gene. V lost 5 bases and J 6 bases, leaving 11 bases between the germline ends. The CDR3 length is 12 residues. CDR3 DNA: TGTGCCAGCAGCGAAGACAGGCCCGAGCAGTACGTC. This codes for CASSEDRPEQYV.

V is TRBV28 and J is TRBJ2-7; D might be TRBD1 (6 bases). The CDR3 consists of 13 residues. Germline V gene lookup returns CDR1 MDHEN and CDR2 SYDVKM. V was trimmed by 7 bases and J by 3 bases, leaving 13 bases between them. In nucleotides, the CDR3 is TGTGCCAGCACCAGTACAGGGATCTACGAGCAGTACTTC. Translation: CASTSTGIYEQYF.

This clone appeared a few times. CDR3: CAWTGGDSSPLHF. Written as DNA, the CDR3 is TGTGCCTGGACAGGGGGAGACTCGTCACCCCTCCACTTT. This chain links TRBV30 with TRBJ1-6, with 7 bases that match TRBD1. Germline V gene lookup returns CDR1 GTSNPN and CDR2 SVGIG (reference sequence). The J segment lost 10 bases and the V segment lost 4 bases, leaving 7 bases of the junction unmatched. The CDR3 totals 13 residues.

This sequence joins TRBV18 and TRBJ1-1; D is unresolved. The CDR3 is 14 amino acids. CDR1 KGHSH and CDR2 LQKENI come from the germline V gene. V was trimmed by 6 bases and J by 2 bases, leaving 13 bases between them. In DNA, the CDR3 is TGTGCCAGCTCCCAAATGGGCCGAAACACTGAAGCTTTCTTT. This gives the protein CASSQMGRNTEAFF.

This chain joins TRBV5-6 and TRBJ2-7; D may be TRBD1 (7 bases). The CDR3 length is 14 residues. The ends were cut back, 3 bases at V and 0 bases at J, with 10 bases in the middle. The germline V gene encodes CDR1 SGHDT and CDR2 YYEEEE. CDR3 nucleotides: TGTGCCAGCAGCTGGGGGGACAGCTCCTACGAGCAGTACGTC. Residues: CASSWGDSSYEQYV.

The chain recombines TRBV9 with TRBJ1-1, with D perhaps TRBD1 (5 bases). The V gene's germline CDR1 is SGDLS and CDR2 YYNGEE. Trimming shortened V by 0 bases and J by 0 bases, and 9 bases separated the two germline ends. CDR3 length: 15 amino acids. CDR3 bases: TGTGCCAGCAGCGTAGAGGGGCCCATGAACACTGAAGCTTTCTTT. This translates into CASSVEGPMNTEAFF.

The chain links TRBV28 to TRBJ2-4, with 9 bases fitting TRBD2. V gave up 7 bases and J gave up 0 bases; unmatched junction bases: 16. The germline V gene encodes CDR1 MDHEN and CDR2 SYDVKM. The CDR3 is 19 residues long. The CDR3 nucleotides are TGTGCCAGCATGGAGGTACGGCTAGCGGGGCTCGAAGCCAAAAACATTCAGTACTTC. Its translation is CASMEVRLAGLEAKNIQYF.

The rearrangement joins TRBV4-1 to TRBJ2-7, with TRBD1 matching over 8 bases. The CDR3 runs 16 residues. The V segment lost 3 bases and the J segment 3 bases; nucleotides outside the gene matches: 10. CDR1 MGHRA and CDR2 YSYEKL come from the germline V gene. In DNA, the CDR3 is TGCGCCAGCAGCCAGGCGACAGGGGCCGGTAACTACGAGCAGTACTTC. Its translation is CASSQATGAGNYEQYF.

The gene calls are TRBV5-1 and TRBJ2-1; TRBD2 matches 11 bases. The CDR3 is made up of 16 amino acids. Germline loops: CDR1 SGHRS, CDR2 YFSETQ. J gave up 6 bases and V 7 bases, and 12 bases lay outside the gene matches. The CDR3 DNA reads TGCGCCAGCCGGAAATTAGCGGGAGGGGGGGGCAATGAGCAGTTCTTC. Amino acids: CASRKLAGGGGNEQFF.

This clone has a single count. This chain connects TRBV28 to TRBJ2-7, with TRBD1 identical over 8 bases. Germline V gene sequence: CDR1 MDHEN, CDR2 SYDVKM. This CDR3 is 15 amino acids long. Trimming removed 3 bases from V and 4 bases from J; junction bases left unmatched: 8. CDR3 bases: TGTGCCAGCAGTTTTTTAGGACAGGGACAATACGAGCAGTACTTC. Protein: CASSFLGQGQYEQYF.

The chain uses TRBV6-5 and TRBJ1-6; D gene uncertain. The CDR3 spans 13 residues. Germline values: CDR1 MNHEY, CDR2 SVGAGI. Deletions cut 0 bases from V and 10 bases from J, with 7 bases between. The CDR3 DNA follows: TGTGCCAGCAGTTACTCGTGGAGATCACCCCTCCACTTT. Its protein is CASSYSWRSPLHF.

This clone came up once. Other DNA sequences in this sample translate to the same CDR3. The chain uses TRBV5-1 and TRBJ2-7; TRBD1 matches 7 bases. There are 16 residues in the CDR3. Germline CDR1 is SGHRS and CDR2 is YFSETQ. The V gene end was trimmed by 5 bases and the J gene end by 2 bases; junction bases not matched to a gene: 13. CDR3 protein: CASRSNSGGMAYEQYF. The CDR3 nucleotides read TGCGCCAGCAGGTCAAACTCAGGGGGAATGGCCTACGAGCAGTACTTC. Full variable domain (outside the CDR3, taken from reference TRBV5-1 and TRBJ2-7): KAGVTQTPRYLIKTRGQQVTLSCSPISGHRSVSWYQQTPGQGLQFLFEYFSETQRNKGNFPGRFSGRQFSNSRSEMNVSTLELGDSALYLCASRSNSGGMAYEQYFGPGTRLTVT.

The chain links TRBV7-2 to TRBJ2-7, with a tentative D call TRBD2 (5 bases). There are 18 residues in the CDR3. Germline lookup yields CDR1 SGHTA and CDR2 FQGNSA. V was pared by 7 bases and J by 6 bases, with 31 bases between. The CDR3 spells CASTPRLSVGVSYREQYF. CDR3 coding DNA: TGTGCCAGCACCCCCCGGTTGAGCGTGGGAGTCTCTTATCGCGAGCAGTACTTC.